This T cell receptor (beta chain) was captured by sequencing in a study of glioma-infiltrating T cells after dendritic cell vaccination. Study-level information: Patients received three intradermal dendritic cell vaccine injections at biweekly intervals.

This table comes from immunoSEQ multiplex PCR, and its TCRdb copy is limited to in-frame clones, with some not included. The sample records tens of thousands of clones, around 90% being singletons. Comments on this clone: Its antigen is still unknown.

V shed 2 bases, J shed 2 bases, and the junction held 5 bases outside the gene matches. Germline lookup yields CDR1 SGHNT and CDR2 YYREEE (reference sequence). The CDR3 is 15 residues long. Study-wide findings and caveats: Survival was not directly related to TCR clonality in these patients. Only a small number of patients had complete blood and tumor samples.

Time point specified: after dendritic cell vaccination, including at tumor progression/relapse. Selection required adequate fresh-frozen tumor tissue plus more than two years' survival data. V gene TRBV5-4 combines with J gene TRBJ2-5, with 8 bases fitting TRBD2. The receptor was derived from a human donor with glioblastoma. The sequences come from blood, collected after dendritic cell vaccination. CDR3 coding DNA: TGTGCCAGCAGCTTAAAGGTAGCGGGGCAAGAGACCCAGTACTTC. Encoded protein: CASSLKVAGQETQYF.